One sample yielded the 9 T cell receptor beta chains listed below, sequenced in a study of immune evolution from preneoplasia to lung adenocarcinoma. Produced via immunoSEQ multiplex PCR; TCRdb's table is partial and in-frame only. The sample records about 26,000 clones, about 76% being singletons. Source material: FFPE invasive lung adenocarcinoma tissue. These receptors were obtained from a person between 55 and 69 years old with invasive lung adenocarcinoma. Some clones in this sample may be carry-over from other donors' samples.

The sample holds a few counts of this clone. The chain recombines TRBV2 with TRBJ2-2, with no clear D. The ends were cut back, 2 bases at V and 1 base at J, with 11 bases in the middle. Germline V CDR1 and CDR2: SNHLY, FYNNEI. The CDR3 covers 16 residues. This CDR3 reads CASSESAPMNTGELFF. The CDR3 region has the DNA TGTGCCAGCAGTGAATCTGCTCCCATGAACACCGGGGAGCTGTTTTTT.

This chain joins TRBV14 and TRBJ1-3, with unresolved D. The CDR3 contains 13 residues. V was cut by 0 bases and J by 4 bases, with 4 bases left in between. Per germline, CDR1 SGHDN and CDR2 FVKESK. The CDR3 bases are TGTGCCAGCAGCCAAGATTGGGGAAACACCATATATTTT. It encodes CASSQDWGNTIYF.

The chain uses TRBV7-9 and TRBJ1-1, with a tentative D call TRBD1 (6 bases). The CDR3 extends over 15 amino acids. The V gene's germline CDR1 is SEHNR and CDR2 FQNEAQ (reference sequence). The V end lost 2 bases, the J end lost 0 bases, and 10 bases lay between the germline ends. The CDR3 region has the DNA TGTGCCAGCAGCTTATGGGGGCCACTGAACACTGAAGCTTTCTTT. Translation gives CASSLWGPLNTEAFF. Using reference TRBV7-9 and TRBJ1-1 for the parts outside the CDR3, the full variable domain is DTGVSQNPRHKITKRGQNVTFRCDPISEHNRLYWYRQTLGQGPEFLTYFQNEAQLEKSRLLSDRFSAERPKGSFSTLEIQRTEQGDSAMYLCASSLWGPLNTEAFFGQGTRLTVV.

The gene calls are TRBV19 and TRBJ1-1, with 7 bases that match TRBD1. V was pared by 4 bases and J by 3 bases, with 8 bases of the junction left unmatched. From germline, CDR1 is LNHDA and CDR2 SQIVND (reference sequence). The CDR3 extends over 15 amino acids. The CDR3 coding sequence is TGTGCCAGTAGTACCGGGCCGGGACAGTACACTGAAGCTTTCTTT. Protein product: CASSTGPGQYTEAFF.

J is TRBJ1-1 and V is TRBV5-6; 8 bases align to TRBD1. Germline-derived CDR1 and CDR2 are SGHDT and YYEEEE. The V gene end was trimmed by 4 bases and the J gene end by 1 base; junction bases not matched to a gene: 6. The CDR3 runs 15 residues. CDR3: CASSPRGQGNTEAFF. CDR3 nucleotide sequence: TGTGCCAGCAGCCCGCGAGGACAGGGGAACACTGAAGCTTTCTTT.

This chain links TRBV5-1 with TRBJ2-3; D gene unclear. The CDR3 contains 14 residues. Germline V gene sequence: CDR1 SGHRS, CDR2 YFSETQ. Between the trimmed V and J ends, which lost 0 bases and 7 bases, there was a span of 12 bases. In DNA form, the CDR3 reads TGCGCCAGCAGCTTGGCCCCGGATGGAAATACGCAGTATTTT. This codes for CASSLAPDGNTQYF. The variable domain in full, with the rest retrieved from reference TRBV5-1 and TRBJ2-3, is KAGVTQTPRYLIKTRGQQVTLSCSPISGHRSVSWYQQTPGQGLQFLFEYFSETQRNKGNFPGRFSGRQFSNSRSEMNVSTLELGDSALYLCASSLAPDGNTQYFGPGTRLTVL.

Comment on this clone: The junction and the germline gene differ at one end; a read error may be behind it. The J gene is TRBJ2-3, the V gene TRBV6-6, with D unresolved. The CDR3 loop spans 12 amino acids. Germline V gives CDR1 MNHNY, CDR2 SVGAGI (reference sequence). DNA of the CDR3: TGTGCTAGCAGTTACTCGCGAGATACGCAGTATTTT. Translation gives CASSYSRDTQYF.

This clone was picked up a small number of times. The chain has TRBV7-9 and TRBJ2-5; 14 positions agree with TRBD2. The V gene's germline CDR1 is SEHNR and CDR2 FQNEAQ (reference sequence). With V trimmed by 5 bases and J by 5 bases, 10 bases remained unmatched. The CDR3 consists of 17 residues. The CDR3 spells CASSQSGTSGSRETQYF. The CDR3 bases are TGTGCCAGCAGCCAATCCGGGACTAGCGGGAGCCGTGAGACCCAGTACTTC. Variable domain in full (rest from reference TRBV7-9 and TRBJ2-5): DTGVSQNPRHKITKRGQNVTFRCDPISEHNRLYWYRQTLGQGPEFLTYFQNEAQLEKSRLLSDRFSAERPKGSFSTLEIQRTEQGDSAMYLCASSQSGTSGSRETQYFGPGTRLLVL.

This clone was recorded once. The rearrangement links TRBV29-1 to TRBJ2-7, with 11 bases identical to TRBD1. CDR3 size: 13 residues. The germline V gene has CDR1 SQVTM and CDR2 ANQGSEA. V gave up 4 bases and J gave up 2 bases; unmatched junction bases: 1. Here the CDR3 DNA reads TGCAGCGTTGCGGACAGGGGGCCCTACGAGCAGTACTTC. Encoded protein: CSVADRGPYEQYF.